This passage covers 13 T cell receptor beta chains from one sample sequenced in a study of blood T cell repertoires in COVID-19. The repertoire was sequenced with immunoSEQ multiplex PCR; TCRdb's copy has only in-frame clones and lacks some. The sample consists of some 180,000 clones, around 76% of them appearing once. Sequenced input: peripheral blood. The receptor set was obtained from a woman aged 50 to 60 with active or convalescent COVID-19.

The chain employs TRBV7-2 and TRBJ2-6, with 9 bases lining up with TRBD2. V was clipped by 6 bases and J by 0 bases; unmatched bases: 9. This CDR3 is built from 18 residues. In germline, CDR1 is SGHTA, CDR2 FQGNSA. The CDR3 spells CASSLVAGAYSGANVLTF. CDR3 coding DNA: TGTGCCAGCAGTTTGGTAGCGGGAGCATACTCTGGGGCCAACGTCCTGACTTTC. Variable domain in full (rest from reference TRBV7-2 and TRBJ2-6): GAGVSQSPSNKVTEKGKDVELRCDPISGHTALYWYRQSLGQGLEFLIYFQGNSAPDKSGLPSDRFSAERTGGSVSTLTIQRTQQEDSAVYLCASSLVAGAYSGANVLTFGAGSRLTVL.

V is TRBV6-6 and J is TRBJ1-2; the match to TRBD1 covers 7 bases. CDR1 and CDR2 (germline): MNHNY, SVGAGI (reference sequence). The CDR3 spans 12 residues. Germline trimming cut 2 bases from V and 8 bases from J; bases unmatched to any gene: 2. CDR3: CASSYETGGYTF. The CDR3 DNA sequence: TGTGCCAGCAGTTACGAGACAGGGGGCTACACCTTC.

The chain combines TRBV20-1 with TRBJ1-6; perhaps TRBD1 as D (5 bases). The CDR3 totals 8 residues. V was clipped by 6 bases and J by 19 bases, with 10 bases between them. Germline V lookup: CDR1 DFQATT, CDR2 SNEGSKA (reference sequence). This CDR3 is CSADREHF. CDR3 coding DNA: TGCAGTGCCGACAGAGAGCACTTT.

The rearrangement uses TRBV2 and TRBJ1-3, with 7 bases identical to TRBD1. The CDR3 totals 13 residues. The V and J ends lost 5 bases and 3 bases, in that order; junction bases with no gene match: 1. Per germline, CDR1 SNHLY and CDR2 FYNNEI. In DNA, the CDR3 is TGTGCCAGCAGTAGGGACAGTGGAAACACCATATATTTT. Its translation is CASSRDSGNTIYF. Complete variable domain (other parts from reference TRBV2 and TRBJ1-3): EPEVTQTPSHQVTQMGQEVILRCVPISNHLYFYWYRQILGQKVEFLVSFYNNEISEKSEIFDDQFSVERPDGSNFTLKIRSTKLEDSAMYFCASSRDSGNTIYFGEGSWLTVV.

The CDR3 reads CASSTPGLEETQYF. In DNA, the CDR3 is TGTGCCAGCAGCACTCCGGGACTAGAAGAGACCCAGTACTTC. The genes are TRBV9 and TRBJ2-5, with 8 bases that match TRBD2. V lost 4 bases to trimming and J lost 3 bases; unmatched junction nucleotides: 5. From germline, CDR1 is SGDLS and CDR2 YYNGEE. CDR3 length: 14 amino acids.

The J gene is TRBJ2-3, the V gene TRBV6-5; no clear D. The germline V gene has CDR1 MNHEY and CDR2 SVGAGI. The CDR3 extends over 14 amino acids. V was clipped by 5 bases and J by 1 base, with 10 bases between them. The CDR3 bases are TGTGCCAGCAGTCGCCAGGCCCGCACAGATACGCAGTATTTT. Its translation: CASSRQARTDTQYF.

The chain joins TRBV5-1 to TRBJ1-4; TRBD1 might be the D (6 bases). V was cut by 0 bases and J by 8 bases, with 11 bases left in between. The CDR3 contains 14 residues. Germline V gene sequence: CDR1 SGHRS, CDR2 YFSETQ. Here the CDR3 DNA reads TGCGCCAGCAGCTTGGTGGACAGTAGCGAAAAACTGTTTTTT. It yields the protein CASSLVDSSEKLFF.

The chain carries TRBV5-1 and TRBJ2-6; 7 bases fit TRBD1. The trim removed 7 bases at V and 0 bases at J, leaving 7 bases unmatched. Germline V gene lookup returns CDR1 SGHRS and CDR2 YFSETQ. The CDR3 is 16 amino acids. CDR3 sequence reads: CASGRQGYSGANVLTF. The CDR3 bases are TGCGCCAGCGGAAGACAGGGATACTCTGGGGCCAACGTCCTGACTTTC. The full variable domain, in which reference TRBV5-1 and TRBJ2-6 provide the parts outside the CDR3, is KAGVTQTPRYLIKTRGQQVTLSCSPISGHRSVSWYQQTPGQGLQFLFEYFSETQRNKGNFPGRFSGRQFSNSRSEMNVSTLELGDSALYLCASGRQGYSGANVLTFGAGSRLTVL.

CDR3 nucleotide sequence: TGCGCCAGCAGCTTGTTCGGGAGTAGCACAGATACGCAGTATTTT. Its translation: CASSLFGSSTDTQYF. V is TRBV5-1 and J is TRBJ2-3; D is possibly TRBD2 (6 bases). Germline values: CDR1 SGHRS, CDR2 YFSETQ. Trimming took 1 base from V and 0 from J, leaving 9 bases between them. The CDR3 extends over 15 amino acids.

The chain has TRBV27 and TRBJ1-3; TRBD1 aligns across 7 bases. Germline trimming cut 5 bases from V and 0 bases from J; bases unmatched to any gene: 7. CDR3 size: 16 residues. The germline gives CDR1 MNHEY, CDR2 SMNVEV (reference sequence). The CDR3 nucleotides are TGTGCCAGCAGTCCAAGGGACAGCCTCTCTGGAAACACCATATATTTT. Its protein product is CASSPRDSLSGNTIYF.

The chain has TRBV15 and TRBJ2-1, with TRBD1 matching over 10 bases. The ends lost 0 bases at V and 7 bases at J; junction bases unmatched: 9. Germline CDR1 reads LNHNV; CDR2 reads YYDKDF (reference sequence). The CDR3 has 17 residues. Written as DNA, the CDR3 is TGTGCCACCAGCAGAGAGAGGACAGGGGGTTCCATTAATGAGCAGTTCTTC. Translated, it gives CATSRERTGGSINEQFF.

Here the CDR3 reads CASSRDSWTYTF. The CDR3 region has the DNA TGTGCCAGCAGCCGGGACAGTTGGACCTACACCTTC. The chain employs TRBV5-6 and TRBJ1-2, with 7 bases fitting TRBD1. The CDR3 loop spans 12 amino acids. The junction had 7 bases not matched to a gene; V was cut back by 4 bases and J by 10 bases. CDR1 and CDR2 from the germline V gene are SGHDT and YYEEEE.

This clone was detected only a few times. The genes are TRBV2 and TRBJ1-5; tentatively, D is TRBD1 (5 bases). The germline V gene has CDR1 SNHLY and CDR2 FYNNEI. V was clipped by 7 bases and J by 6 bases, with 16 bases between them. The CDR3 runs 14 residues. CDR3 region: CASTSGGAGQPQHF. CDR3 bases: TGTGCCAGCACCTCAGGAGGGGCGGGTCAGCCCCAGCATTTT.